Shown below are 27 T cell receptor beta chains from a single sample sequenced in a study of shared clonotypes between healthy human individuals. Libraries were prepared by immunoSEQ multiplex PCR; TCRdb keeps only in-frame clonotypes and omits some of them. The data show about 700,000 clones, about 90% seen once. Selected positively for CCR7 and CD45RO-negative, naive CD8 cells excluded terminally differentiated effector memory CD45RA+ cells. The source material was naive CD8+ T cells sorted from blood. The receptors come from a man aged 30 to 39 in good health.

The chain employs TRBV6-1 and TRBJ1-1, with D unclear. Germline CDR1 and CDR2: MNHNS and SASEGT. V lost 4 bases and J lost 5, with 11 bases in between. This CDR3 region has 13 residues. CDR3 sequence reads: CASSVYGITEAFF. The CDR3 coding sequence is TGTGCCAGCAGTGTTTATGGAATAACTGAAGCTTTCTTT.

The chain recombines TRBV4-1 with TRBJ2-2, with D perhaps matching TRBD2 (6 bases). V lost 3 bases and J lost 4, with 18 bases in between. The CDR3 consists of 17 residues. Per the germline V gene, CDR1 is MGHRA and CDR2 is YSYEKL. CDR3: CASSHPKRGIGTGELFF. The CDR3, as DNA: TGCGCCAGCAGCCACCCAAAACGGGGGATTGGCACCGGGGAGCTGTTTTTT.

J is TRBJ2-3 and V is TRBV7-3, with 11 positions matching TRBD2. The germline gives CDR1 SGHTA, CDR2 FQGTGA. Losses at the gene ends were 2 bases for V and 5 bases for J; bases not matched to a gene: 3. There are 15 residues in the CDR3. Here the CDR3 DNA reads TGTGCCAGCAGCTTAGGTACTAGCGGGAGAGATACGCAGTATTTT. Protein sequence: CASSLGTSGRDTQYF.

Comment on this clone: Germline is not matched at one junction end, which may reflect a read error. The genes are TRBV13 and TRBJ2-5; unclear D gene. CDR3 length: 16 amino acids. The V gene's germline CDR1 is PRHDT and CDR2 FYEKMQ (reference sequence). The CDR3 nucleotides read TGTGCCAGCAGCATAGGAGTATCGGGCCAATGGGAGACCCAGTACTTC. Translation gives CASSIGVSGQWETQYF.

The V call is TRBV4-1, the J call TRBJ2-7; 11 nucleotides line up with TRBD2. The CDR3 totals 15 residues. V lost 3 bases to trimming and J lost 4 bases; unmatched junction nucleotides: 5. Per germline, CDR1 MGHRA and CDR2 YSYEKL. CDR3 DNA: TGCGCCAGCAGCCATCTAGCGGGAGGAAGGTACGAGCAGTACTTC. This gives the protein CASSHLAGGRYEQYF.

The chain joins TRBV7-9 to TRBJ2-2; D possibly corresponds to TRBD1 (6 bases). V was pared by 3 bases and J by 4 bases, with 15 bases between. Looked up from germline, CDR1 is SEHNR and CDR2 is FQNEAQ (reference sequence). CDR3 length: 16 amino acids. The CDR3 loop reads CASSFDRTGATGELFF. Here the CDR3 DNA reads TGTGCCAGCAGCTTCGACAGGACTGGAGCCACCGGGGAGCTGTTTTTT.

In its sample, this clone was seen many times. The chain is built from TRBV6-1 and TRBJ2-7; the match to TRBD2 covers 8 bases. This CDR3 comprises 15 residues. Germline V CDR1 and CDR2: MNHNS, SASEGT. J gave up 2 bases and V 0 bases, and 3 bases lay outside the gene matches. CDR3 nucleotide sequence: TGTGCCAGCAGTGAAGCAGAAGCGGGAGCCTACGAGCAGTACTTC. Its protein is CASSEAEAGAYEQYF.

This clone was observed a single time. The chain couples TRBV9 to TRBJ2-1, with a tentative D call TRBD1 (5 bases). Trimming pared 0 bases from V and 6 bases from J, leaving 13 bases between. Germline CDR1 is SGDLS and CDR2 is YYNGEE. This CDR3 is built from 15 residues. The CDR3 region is CASSVGQSWGNEQFF. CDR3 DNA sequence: TGTGCCAGCAGCGTAGGACAGAGTTGGGGCAATGAGCAGTTCTTC.

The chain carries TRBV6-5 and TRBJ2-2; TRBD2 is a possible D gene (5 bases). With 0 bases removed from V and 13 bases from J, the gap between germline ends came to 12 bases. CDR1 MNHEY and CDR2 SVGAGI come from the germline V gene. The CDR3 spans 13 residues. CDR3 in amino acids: CASSYSYSVGLFF. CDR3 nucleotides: TGTGCCAGCAGTTACTCCTATAGCGTCGGGCTGTTTTTT.

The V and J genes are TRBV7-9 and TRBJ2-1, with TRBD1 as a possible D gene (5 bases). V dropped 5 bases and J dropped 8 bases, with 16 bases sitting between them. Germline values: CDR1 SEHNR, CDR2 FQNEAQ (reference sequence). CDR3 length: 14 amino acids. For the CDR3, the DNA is TGTGCCAGCAGCCAAACTCATGGACAACATGAGCAGTTCTTC. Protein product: CASSQTHGQHEQFF.

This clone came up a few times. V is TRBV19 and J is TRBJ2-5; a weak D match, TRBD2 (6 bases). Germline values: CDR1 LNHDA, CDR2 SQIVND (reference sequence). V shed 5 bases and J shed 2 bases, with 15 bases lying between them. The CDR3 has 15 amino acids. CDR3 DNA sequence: TGTGCCAGTAGTCCACCGAATCGGGGGCAAGAGACCCAGTACTTC. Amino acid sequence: CASSPPNRGQETQYF.

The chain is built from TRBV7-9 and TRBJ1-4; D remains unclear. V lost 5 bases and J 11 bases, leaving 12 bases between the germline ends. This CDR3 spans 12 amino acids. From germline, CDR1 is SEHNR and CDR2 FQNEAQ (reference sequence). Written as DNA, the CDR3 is TGTGCCAGCAGCGAGGTGGACGGGAAACTGTTTTTT. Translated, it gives CASSEVDGKLFF.

The CDR3 region has the DNA TGCGCCAGCAGCCAAGCGGGTGGCTACACCTTC. As protein: CASSQAGGYTF. The rearrangement links TRBV4-3 to TRBJ1-2, with unresolved D. V was shortened by 1 base and J by 7 bases, with 4 bases between the two germline ends. This CDR3 region has 11 residues. Germline loops: CDR1 LGHNA, CDR2 YSLEER.

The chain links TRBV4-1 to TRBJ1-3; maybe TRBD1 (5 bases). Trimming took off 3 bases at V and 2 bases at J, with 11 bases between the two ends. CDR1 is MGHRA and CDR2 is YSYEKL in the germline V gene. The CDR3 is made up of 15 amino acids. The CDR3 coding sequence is TGCGCCAGCAGCCAGGTCGAGGGGCCTGGAAACACCATATATTTT. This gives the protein CASSQVEGPGNTIYF.

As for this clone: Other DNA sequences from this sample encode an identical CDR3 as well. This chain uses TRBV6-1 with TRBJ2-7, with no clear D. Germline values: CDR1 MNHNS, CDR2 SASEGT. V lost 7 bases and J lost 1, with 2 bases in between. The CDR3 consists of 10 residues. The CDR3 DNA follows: TGTGCCAGCAATTCCTACGAGCAGTACTTC. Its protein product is CASNSYEQYF.

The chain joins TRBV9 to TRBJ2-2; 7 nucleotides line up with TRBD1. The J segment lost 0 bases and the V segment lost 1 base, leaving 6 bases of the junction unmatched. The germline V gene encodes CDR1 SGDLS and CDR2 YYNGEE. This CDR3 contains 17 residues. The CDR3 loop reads CASSVQWTGPNTGELFF. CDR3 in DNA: TGTGCCAGCAGCGTACAGTGGACAGGCCCGAACACCGGGGAGCTGTTTTTT.

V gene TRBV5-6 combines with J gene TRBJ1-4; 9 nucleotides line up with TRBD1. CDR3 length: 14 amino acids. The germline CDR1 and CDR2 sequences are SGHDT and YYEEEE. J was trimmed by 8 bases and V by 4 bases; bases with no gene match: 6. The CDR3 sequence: CASSPGQGLEKLFF. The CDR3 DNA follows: TGTGCCAGCAGCCCGGGACAGGGTTTAGAAAAACTGTTTTTT.

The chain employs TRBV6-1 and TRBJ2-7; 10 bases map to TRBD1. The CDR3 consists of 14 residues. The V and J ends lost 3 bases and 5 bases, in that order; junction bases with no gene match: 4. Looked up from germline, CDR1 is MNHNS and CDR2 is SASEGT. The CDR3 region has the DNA TGTGCCAGCAGTGAGGGACAGGGGCTGAACGAGCAGTACTTC. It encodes CASSEGQGLNEQYF.

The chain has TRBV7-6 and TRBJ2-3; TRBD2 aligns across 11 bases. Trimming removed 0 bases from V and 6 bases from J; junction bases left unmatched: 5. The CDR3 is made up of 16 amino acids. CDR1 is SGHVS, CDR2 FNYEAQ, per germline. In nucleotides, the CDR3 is TGTGCCAGCAGCTTAGCCCTAGCGGGAGGTTCTGATACGCAGTATTTT. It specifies CASSLALAGGSDTQYF.

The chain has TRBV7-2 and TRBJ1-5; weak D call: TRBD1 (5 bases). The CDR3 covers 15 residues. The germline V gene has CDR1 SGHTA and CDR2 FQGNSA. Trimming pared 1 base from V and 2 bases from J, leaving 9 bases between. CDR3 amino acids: CASSLDGGGNQPQHF. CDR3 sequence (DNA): TGTGCCAGCAGCTTAGATGGGGGTGGCAATCAGCCCCAGCATTTT.

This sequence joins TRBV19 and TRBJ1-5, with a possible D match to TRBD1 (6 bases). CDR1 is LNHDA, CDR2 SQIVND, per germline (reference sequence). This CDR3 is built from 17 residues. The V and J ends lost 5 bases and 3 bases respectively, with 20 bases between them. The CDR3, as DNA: TGTGCCAGTAGTTCATGGGACACCGGGATCAACAATCAGCCCCAGCATTTT. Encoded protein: CASSSWDTGINNQPQHF.

For the CDR3, the DNA is TGTGCCACCGGCTGGCAGGAAAATAGCAATCAGCCCCAGCATTTT. This encodes CATGWQENSNQPQHF. V is TRBV10-3 and J is TRBJ1-5, with D uncertain. V was cut by 10 bases and J by 0 bases, with 16 bases left in between. The CDR3 has 15 residues. Germline V gives CDR1 ENHRY, CDR2 SYGVKD.

The CDR3 sequence is CASSGLGGEGADTQYF. The CDR3 nucleotides are TGTGCCAGCAGCGGTCTTGGGGGCGAGGGCGCAGATACGCAGTATTTT. This rearrangement joins TRBV9 to TRBJ2-3; tentative D call: TRBD1 (6 bases). The CDR3 contains 16 residues. Germline CDR1 SGDLS, CDR2 YYNGEE. V shed 3 bases and J shed 4 bases, with 18 bases lying between them.

The CDR3 protein is CASSLIRTGLLDEQYF. In nucleotides, the CDR3 is TGTGCCAGCAGCCTAATTCGGACAGGGTTACTCGACGAGCAGTACTTC. This chain uses TRBV5-5 with TRBJ2-7, with 8 bases fitting TRBD1. Germline assignment: CDR1 SGHKS and CDR2 YYEKEE (reference sequence). The CDR3 runs 16 residues. After removal of 4 bases from V and 5 bases from J, the junction contained 14 bases not matched to a gene.

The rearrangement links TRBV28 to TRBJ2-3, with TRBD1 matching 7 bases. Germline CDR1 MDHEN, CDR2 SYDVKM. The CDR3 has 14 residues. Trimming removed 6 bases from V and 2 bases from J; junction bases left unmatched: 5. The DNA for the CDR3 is TGTGCCAGCAGCCAGACAGGGACCACAGATACGCAGTATTTT. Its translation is CASSQTGTTDTQYF.

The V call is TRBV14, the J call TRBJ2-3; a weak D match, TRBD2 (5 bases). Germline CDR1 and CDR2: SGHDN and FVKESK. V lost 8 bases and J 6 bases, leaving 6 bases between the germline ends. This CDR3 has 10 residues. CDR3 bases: TGTGCCAGCCGCGGGGATACGCAGTATTTT. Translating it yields CASRGDTQYF.

The CDR3 DNA is TGTGCCAGCAGCCGAAGGGGGCACACTGAAGCTTTCTTT. It specifies CASSRRGHTEAFF. The chain links TRBV11-3 to TRBJ1-1; TRBD1 matches at 7 bases. The CDR3 covers 13 residues. V was pared by 5 bases and J by 3 bases, with 3 bases of the junction left unmatched. Germline loops: CDR1 SGHNT, CDR2 YENEEA.